The source of this T cell receptor (beta chain) is a study of T cell changes during pregnancy in multiple sclerosis (dated by TCRdb to the late 2010s). Broadly, across the study: Changes in the T cell repertoire over the course of pregnancy were examined in this study in women with multiple sclerosis.

According to the germline V gene, CDR1 reads ENHRY and CDR2 reads SYGVKD. The CDR3 covers 16 residues, taking in both the cysteine and the phenylalanine. Only the CDR3 DNA is retained, 48 bases long and in frame from the first base. Relative to germline, V is 5 bases shorter and J is 9 bases shorter, with 20 bases between their ends. The library was generated by the immunoSEQ multiplex PCR assay. TCRdb retrieved this table from immuneACCESS and kept in-frame rearrangements only. Not all clones are present; in checked studies, unresolved V genes account for under half, and no reason is known for the remainder. This sample gives roughly 99,000 clones in total; roughly nine tenths of them show up just once. Approximately 2% of the sample goes to the ten largest clones. This clone was counted only a few times. Its target antigen remains unknown. No qualities accompany the bases; no much larger clone lies one base away.

Material: peripheral blood, obtained after pregnancy. The chain is assembled from TRBV10-3 and TRBJ1-6; a confident D gene designation cannot be given. The sequence was collected from a female donor in good health, enrolled as a control in a pregnancy study. The DNA sequence is as follows: TGTGCCATCAGTTCCCGGGGTAAAAGGCAGAGTTCACCCCTCCACTTT. Translated, this is CAISSRGKRQSSPLHF.